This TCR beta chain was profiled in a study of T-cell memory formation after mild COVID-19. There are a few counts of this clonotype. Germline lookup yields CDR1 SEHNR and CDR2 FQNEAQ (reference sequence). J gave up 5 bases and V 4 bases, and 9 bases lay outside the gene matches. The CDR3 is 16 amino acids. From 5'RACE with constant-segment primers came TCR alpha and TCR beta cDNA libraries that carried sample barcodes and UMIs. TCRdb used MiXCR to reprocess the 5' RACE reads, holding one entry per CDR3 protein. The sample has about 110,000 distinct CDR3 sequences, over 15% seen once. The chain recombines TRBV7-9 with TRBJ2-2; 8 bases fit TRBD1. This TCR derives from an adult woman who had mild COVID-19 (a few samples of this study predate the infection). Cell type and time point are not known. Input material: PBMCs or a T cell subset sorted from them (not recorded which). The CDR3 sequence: CASSSPQGAWTGELFF. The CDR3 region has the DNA TGTGCCAGCAGCTCACCCCAGGGGGCGTGGACCGGGGAGCTGTTTTTT.